The 16 T cell receptor beta chains in this list originate from one sample, sequenced in a study of PD-L1 blockade in urothelial cancer. TCRdb's table, derived via immunoSEQ multiplex PCR, lists solely in-frame clones and lacks some. Of about 88,000 clones listed, roughly 90% are singletons. The input for sequencing was PBMCs, taken around atezolizumab (anti-PD-L1) treatment. Receptor source: a man aged 55 to 70 with urothelial cancer.

This clone is a singleton in its sample. CDR3 region: CASSPGQGLTDTQYF. The CDR3 DNA reads TGTGCCAGCAGCCCGGGACAGGGACTCACAGATACGCAGTATTTT. This sequence joins TRBV5-4 and TRBJ2-3; 9 bases match TRBD1. The CDR3 has 15 residues. V shed 4 bases and J 2 bases; nucleotides not matched to a gene: 5. CDR1 and CDR2 from the germline V gene are SGHNT and YYREEE (reference sequence).

CDR3: CASRTTGANVLTF. The CDR3 region has the DNA TGTGCCAGCCGGACTACTGGGGCCAACGTCCTGACTTTC. The chain employs TRBV25-1 and TRBJ2-6; D is perhaps TRBD2 (6 bases). V was shortened by 8 bases and J by 2 bases, with 7 bases between the two germline ends. The germline gives CDR1 MGHDK, CDR2 SYGVNS. This CDR3 is 13 amino acids long.

The rearrangement links TRBV4-2 to TRBJ2-5; possible D gene TRBD2, 6 bases. CDR3 size: 17 residues. Germline assignment: CDR1 LGHNA and CDR2 YNFKEQ. Trimming removed 4 bases at V and 4 bases at J, with 22 bases between. The CDR3 nucleotides read TGTGCCAGCAGCCCAAGATTCCCTCTAGCGTCGGGAGAGACCCAGTACTTC. It encodes CASSPRFPLASGETQYF.

The V call is TRBV7-2, the J call TRBJ1-2, with D uncertain. The CDR3 covers 13 residues. Deletions cut 5 bases from V and 4 bases from J, with 11 bases between. Germline-derived CDR1 and CDR2 are SGHTA and FQGNSA. The CDR3 is CASSRERIYGYTF. The CDR3 bases are TGTGCCAGCAGCCGAGAGCGGATCTATGGCTACACCTTC.

V is TRBV7-3 and J is TRBJ2-1; D is possibly TRBD2 (5 bases). The germline V gene has CDR1 SGHTA and CDR2 FQGTGA. V lost 5 bases, J lost 5 bases, and 13 bases lay in between. The CDR3 consists of 14 residues. CDR3 sequence reads: CASSTTRENNEQFF. CDR3 nucleotides: TGTGCCAGCAGCACCACCCGGGAAAACAATGAGCAGTTCTTC.

The V call is TRBV30, the J call TRBJ1-1; the match to TRBD1 covers 12 bases. Trimming at V came to 8 bases and at J to 6 bases, leaving 7 bases not matched to a gene. In germline, CDR1 is GTSNPN, CDR2 SVGIG (reference sequence). This CDR3 is 13 amino acids long. DNA for the CDR3: TGTGCCGGGACAGGGGGCCGTTATGCTGAAGCTTTCTTT. It translates to CAGTGGRYAEAFF.

This rearrangement joins TRBV7-9 to TRBJ2-7, with a possible D match to TRBD2 (7 bases). The CDR3 spans 15 residues. Germline assignment: CDR1 SEHNR and CDR2 FQNEAQ (reference sequence). Trimming left V 5 bases short and J 2 bases short, with 16 bases between. The CDR3 DNA reads as TGTGCCAGCAGCGAGGACGGGGGGCCAGCCTACGAGCAGTACTTC. It is translated as CASSEDGGPAYEQYF.

V is TRBV4-2 and J is TRBJ2-1; 9 bases agree with TRBD2. This CDR3 is built from 16 residues. The germline CDR1 and CDR2 sequences are LGHNA and YNFKEQ. Trimming removed 0 bases from V and 5 bases from J; junction bases left unmatched: 5. The CDR3 region is CASSQDRLADNNEQFF. CDR3 bases: TGTGCCAGCAGCCAAGATCGACTAGCGGACAACAATGAGCAGTTCTTC.

CDR3 residues: CASRARDYGYTF. Here the CDR3 DNA reads TGTGCCAGCAGAGCCCGGGACTATGGCTACACCTTC. This chain connects TRBV7-2 to TRBJ1-2; no clear D gene. V gave up 6 bases and J gave up 3 bases, with 8 bases separating them. The CDR3 loop spans 12 amino acids. CDR1 and CDR2 (germline): SGHTA, FQGNSA.

The rearrangement links TRBV11-2 to TRBJ2-1; D is perhaps TRBD1 (6 bases). Germline assignment: CDR1 SGHAT and CDR2 FQNNGV. Trimming removed 4 bases from V and 1 base from J, with 11 bases in between. The CDR3 sequence is 15 residues long. CDR3 sequence reads: CASSSRQDSYNEQFF. The CDR3 DNA sequence: TGTGCCAGCAGCTCGAGACAGGATTCCTACAATGAGCAGTTCTTC.

This chain joins TRBV4-1 and TRBJ2-3; TRBD2 agrees at 8 bases. Trimming removed 1 base from V and 3 bases from J; junction bases left unmatched: 6. The CDR3 loop spans 16 amino acids. Germline CDR1 reads MGHRA; CDR2 reads YSYEKL. The CDR3 region is CASSQAGTRPTDTQYF. The CDR3 DNA reads as TGCGCCAGCAGCCAAGCCGGGACTAGGCCGACAGATACGCAGTATTTT.

The chain recombines TRBV7-9 with TRBJ2-3, with TRBD1 matching 7 bases. Germline lookup yields CDR1 SEHNR and CDR2 FQNEAQ (reference sequence). The length of the CDR3 is 11 residues. Trimming removed 5 bases from V and 12 bases from J; junction bases left unmatched: 5. The CDR3 protein is CASSRDSNQYF. The CDR3 nucleotides are TGTGCCAGCAGCCGGGACAGTAATCAGTATTTT.

The gene calls are TRBV11-1 and TRBJ2-7, with 10 bases lining up with TRBD2. Germline CDR1 is SGHAT and CDR2 is FQDESV (reference sequence). With V trimmed by 9 bases and J by 3 bases, 5 bases remained unmatched. The CDR3 length is 13 residues. CDR3 amino acids: CASRAGGDYEQYF. The CDR3 nucleotides read TGTGCCAGTAGAGCGGGAGGGGACTACGAGCAGTACTTC.

The rearrangement links TRBV6-5 to TRBJ2-7; D gene ambiguous. Trimming took 5 bases from V and 3 from J, leaving 5 bases between them. The germline V gene has CDR1 MNHEY and CDR2 SVGAGI. The CDR3 extends over 11 amino acids. DNA for the CDR3: TGTGCCAGCAGTGAGAACTACGAGCAGTACTTC. This sequence encodes CASSENYEQYF.

V gene TRBV4-1 combines with J gene TRBJ1-5, with D perhaps TRBD1 (5 bases). The CDR3 has 15 residues. Per the germline V gene, CDR1 is MGHRA and CDR2 is YSYEKL. The germline V and J ends were trimmed by 0 bases and 6 bases, with 12 bases remaining between them. Here the CDR3 DNA reads TGCGCCAGCAGCCAAGATTCTTGGGGGGTTCAGCCCCAGCATTTT. Translated, it gives CASSQDSWGVQPQHF.

The chain is built from TRBV7-3 and TRBJ2-2; 9 nucleotides line up with TRBD1. V dropped 4 bases and J dropped 5; count of bases not matched to a gene: 8. The CDR3 covers 16 residues. Per the germline V gene, CDR1 is SGHTA and CDR2 is FQGTGA. The CDR3 is CASSSRGDRDTGELFF. The CDR3 bases are TGTGCCAGCAGCTCCAGGGGGGACAGGGATACCGGGGAGCTGTTTTTT.